Shown below are 32 T cell receptor beta chains from a single sample sequenced in a study of blood T cell repertoires in COVID-19. Data came from immunoSEQ multiplex PCR; TCRdb stores just in-frame clones and leaves some out. The sample holds 150,000 to 200,000 clones, approximately 83% seen once. The sample was peripheral blood. Every receptor here comes from a woman in her sixties with acute or convalescent COVID-19.

This chain joins TRBV4-1 and TRBJ1-1; 8 nucleotides agree with TRBD1. The V gene end was trimmed by 1 base and the J gene end by 4 bases; junction bases not matched to a gene: 8. The length of the CDR3 is 16 residues. Per germline, CDR1 MGHRA and CDR2 YSYEKL. In nucleotides, the CDR3 is TGCGCCAGCAGCCAAGCCCAACAGGGGGAGGGCACTGAAGCTTTCTTT. It encodes CASSQAQQGEGTEAFF.

The rearrangement links TRBV2 to TRBJ2-3; possibly TRBD2 for D (6 bases). Germline CDR1 and CDR2: SNHLY and FYNNEI. The CDR3 length is 10 residues. Trimming left V 8 bases short and J 6 bases short, with 6 bases between. This chain's CDR3 is CASGGDTQYF. The CDR3 DNA sequence: TGTGCCAGCGGGGGGGATACGCAGTATTTT.

This chain links TRBV19 with TRBJ2-2, with a possible D match to TRBD2 (5 bases). CDR3 length: 16 residues. CDR1 is LNHDA, CDR2 SQIVND, per germline (reference sequence). The ends were cut back, 3 bases at V and 5 bases at J, with 16 bases in the middle. The CDR3 DNA reads TGTGCCAGTAGTATGGCCACGGGAAGAGGGACCGGGGAGCTGTTTTTT. As protein: CASSMATGRGTGELFF.

This clone appeared once. V is TRBV9 and J is TRBJ1-5; TRBD1 agrees at 7 bases. The germline V gene encodes CDR1 SGDLS and CDR2 YYNGEE. The V and J ends lost 1 base and 4 bases, in that order; junction bases with no gene match: 5. This CDR3 spans 15 amino acids. CDR3 residues: CASSVMEGANQPQHF. The CDR3 DNA sequence: TGTGCCAGCAGCGTAATGGAGGGGGCGAATCAGCCCCAGCATTTT.

The chain combines TRBV2 with TRBJ2-6, with 7 bases identical to TRBD1. The V gene end was trimmed by 4 bases and the J gene end by 4 bases; junction bases not matched to a gene: 7. Germline V gives CDR1 SNHLY, CDR2 FYNNEI. CDR3 length: 16 amino acids. The CDR3 loop reads CASSAERGLGANVLTF. The DNA of the CDR3 is TGTGCCAGCAGTGCGGAGAGGGGGCTCGGGGCCAACGTCCTGACTTTC. Drawing the rest from reference TRBV2 and TRBJ2-6, the complete variable domain is EPEVTQTPSHQVTQMGQEVILRCVPISNHLYFYWYRQILGQKVEFLVSFYNNEISEKSEIFDDQFSVERPDGSNFTLKIRSTKLEDSAMYFCASSAERGLGANVLTFGAGSRLTVL.

The V gene is TRBV28, the J gene TRBJ2-7; 8 nucleotides match TRBD1. V lost 2 bases and J lost 0; bases outside the gene matches: 12. CDR1 and CDR2 (germline): MDHEN, SYDVKM. The CDR3 is 18 amino acids. Here the CDR3 reads CASSLLGRGRGGSYEQYF. In nucleotides, the CDR3 is TGTGCCAGCAGTTTACTGGGCAGGGGGCGAGGGGGCTCCTACGAGCAGTACTTC.

The rearrangement uses TRBV28 and TRBJ1-1, with 10 bases identical to TRBD1. This CDR3 region has 16 residues. V shed 3 bases, J shed 1 base, and the junction held 5 bases outside the gene matches. Germline V gene data show CDR1 as MDHEN and CDR2 as SYDVKM. The CDR3 loop reads CASSFAGTGANTEAFF. The CDR3 region has the DNA TGTGCCAGCAGTTTTGCGGGGACAGGGGCGAACACTGAAGCTTTCTTT.

The V call is TRBV28, the J call TRBJ1-5, with TRBD1 identical over 7 bases. The V gene's germline CDR1 is MDHEN and CDR2 SYDVKM. With V trimmed by 4 bases and J by 4 bases, 7 bases remained unmatched. The CDR3 loop spans 15 amino acids. CDR3 DNA sequence: TGTGCCAGCAGTTGGTCCGGGACAGCTAATCAGCCCCAGCATTTT. Translated: CASSWSGTANQPQHF.

V is TRBV5-1 and J is TRBJ1-4, with TRBD1 identical over 8 bases. V dropped 7 bases and J dropped 5; count of bases not matched to a gene: 13. The CDR3 is made up of 16 amino acids. Germline CDR1 is SGHRS and CDR2 is YFSETQ. CDR3 sequence: CASGLAPGQGNEKLFF. The CDR3, as DNA: TGCGCCAGCGGGCTTGCCCCCGGACAGGGAAATGAAAAACTGTTTTTT.

With respect to this clone: The same CDR3 can be traced to other DNA sequences in this sample. The chain combines TRBV3-1 (or the pseudogene TRBV3-2) with TRBJ1-1, with 9 bases fitting TRBD1. Looked up from germline, CDR1 is LGHDT and CDR2 is YNNKEL (reference sequence). The junction had 8 bases not matched to a gene; V was cut back by 4 bases and J by 5 bases. The CDR3 has 15 amino acids. DNA for the CDR3: TGTGCCAGCAGCCCGGGTACAGGGGGCGGGACTGAAGCTTTCTTT. It encodes CASSPGTGGGTEAFF.

This clone was seen only once. The chain couples TRBV7-9 to TRBJ1-2; D may be TRBD1 (5 bases). Germline lookup yields CDR1 SEHNR and CDR2 FQNEAQ (reference sequence). V was cut by 3 bases and J by 8 bases, with 16 bases left in between. This CDR3 is 14 amino acids long. Written as DNA, the CDR3 is TGTGCCAGCAGCTTGACGACAGCCCCAGGCGGCTACACCTTC. Its protein is CASSLTTAPGGYTF.

V usage is TRBV15 and J usage is TRBJ2-6; a possible D gene is TRBD1 (5 bases). CDR1 LNHNV and CDR2 YYDKDF come from the germline V gene (reference sequence). Trimming left V 5 bases short and J 4 bases short, with 12 bases between. This CDR3 region has 15 residues. The CDR3 here is CATSPGWPGANVLTF. The CDR3 bases are TGTGCCACCAGCCCAGGGTGGCCCGGGGCCAACGTCCTGACTTTC.

This chain connects TRBV6-4 to TRBJ1-2; 10 nucleotides line up with TRBD1. The CDR3 is 17 amino acids. Germline trimming cut 8 bases from V and 3 bases from J; bases unmatched to any gene: 15. The V gene's germline CDR1 is MRHNA and CDR2 SNTAGT. DNA for the CDR3: TGTGCCAGCCTAAATCGGGACAGGGGCCGCCCTTACTATGGCTACACCTTC. It yields the protein CASLNRDRGRPYYGYTF.

The V call is TRBV6-1, the J call TRBJ2-3; D is perhaps TRBD2 (6 bases). V lost 3 bases to trimming and J lost 6 bases, with 16 bases between them. Germline CDR1 is MNHNS and CDR2 is SASEGT. There are 15 residues in the CDR3. CDR3 sequence: CASSETGTPPDTQYF. The CDR3 DNA reads TGTGCCAGCAGTGAGACCGGGACTCCCCCCGATACGCAGTATTTT.

The chain is built from TRBV11-3 and TRBJ1-3, with 7 nucleotides matching TRBD1. With V trimmed by 4 bases and J by 0 bases, 12 bases remained unmatched. This CDR3 region has 18 residues. CDR1 is SGHNT and CDR2 is YENEEA in the germline V gene. The CDR3 protein is CASSSGTATYNSGNTIYF. In nucleotides, the CDR3 is TGTGCCAGCAGCTCCGGGACAGCCACCTATAACTCTGGAAACACCATATATTTT.

The V and J genes are TRBV28 and TRBJ1-5; 8 nucleotides match TRBD1. The CDR3 spans 15 residues. CDR1 MDHEN and CDR2 SYDVKM come from the germline V gene. V gave up 6 bases and J gave up 7 bases; unmatched junction bases: 11. CDR3 in DNA: TGTGCCAGCAGCTATGGACAGGGTTTCCGCCAGCCCCAGCATTTT. Protein sequence: CASSYGQGFRQPQHF.

The CDR3 is CASSPMAGQGYSGNTIYF. CDR3 DNA: TGTGCCAGCAGCCCCATGGCGGGACAGGGCTACTCTGGAAACACCATATATTTT. The V call is TRBV4-2, the J call TRBJ1-3; 9 bases map to TRBD1. The CDR3 contains 18 residues. The V gene end was trimmed by 4 bases and the J gene end by 0 bases; junction bases not matched to a gene: 10. The germline CDR1 and CDR2 sequences are LGHNA and YNFKEQ.

The J gene is TRBJ1-2, the V gene TRBV5-1, with 7 bases identical to TRBD1. The CDR3 covers 14 residues. Germline CDR1 and CDR2: SGHRS and YFSETQ. After removal of 0 bases from V and 4 bases from J, the junction contained 3 bases not matched to a gene. The CDR3 region has the DNA TGCGCCAGCAGCTTGGGACAGGGCGCCTATGGCTACACCTTC. It is translated as CASSLGQGAYGYTF.

The V call is TRBV7-8, the J call TRBJ2-1, with 7 bases that match TRBD2. The CDR3 spans 15 residues. V was clipped by 3 bases and J by 9 bases; unmatched bases: 11. Germline lookup yields CDR1 SGHVS and CDR2 FQNEAQ. Here the CDR3 reads CASSLMGGYTIEQFF. The CDR3 DNA reads as TGTGCCAGCAGCTTGATGGGGGGGTATACAATTGAGCAGTTCTTC. Variable domain in full (rest from reference TRBV7-8 and TRBJ2-1): GAGVSQSPRYKVAKRGQDVALRCDPISGHVSLFWYQQALGQGPEFLTYFQNEAQLDKSGLPSDRFFAERPEGSVSTLKIQRTQQEDSAVYLCASSLMGGYTIEQFFGPGTRLTVL.

The chain joins TRBV4-1 to TRBJ2-3, with D possibly matching TRBD1 (6 bases). Germline CDR1 MGHRA, CDR2 YSYEKL. V lost 0 bases and J lost 4, with 20 bases in between. The CDR3 covers 18 residues. Here the CDR3 reads CASSQDLSSQGPADTQYF. CDR3 nucleotides: TGCGCCAGCAGCCAAGATCTCAGTAGTCAGGGGCCGGCAGATACGCAGTATTTT.

The rearrangement links TRBV7-2 to TRBJ2-1; perhaps TRBD2 as D (5 bases). The CDR3 contains 17 residues. The V end lost 1 base, the J end lost 2 bases, and 15 bases lay between the germline ends. CDR1 and CDR2 from the germline V gene are SGHTA and FQGNSA. CDR3 residues: CASSLVVVLRAYNEQFF. The CDR3 nucleotides read TGTGCCAGCAGCTTAGTAGTGGTTCTGAGGGCCTACAATGAGCAGTTCTTC.

This sequence joins TRBV5-1 and TRBJ2-4; TRBD1 might be the D (5 bases). The CDR3 totals 14 residues. V was trimmed by 0 bases and J by 4 bases, leaving 8 bases between them. From germline, CDR1 is SGHRS and CDR2 YFSETQ. DNA for the CDR3: TGCGCCAGCAGCTTGGATGGGGCTAAAAACATTCAGTACTTC. Translating gives CASSLDGAKNIQYF.

The V call is TRBV5-4, the J call TRBJ1-4; no firm D call. The CDR3 extends over 12 amino acids. V shed 3 bases and J shed 5 bases, with 5 bases lying between them. Per germline, CDR1 SGHNT and CDR2 YYREEE (reference sequence). The CDR3 is CASSYLNEKLFF. As DNA, the CDR3 is TGTGCCAGCAGCTACCTAAATGAAAAACTGTTTTTT.

The CDR3 loop reads CASRAQQGAEKLFF. CDR3 in DNA: TGTGCCAGCAGGGCCCAACAGGGGGCTGAAAAACTGTTTTTT. The V and J genes are TRBV2 and TRBJ1-4; TRBD1 agrees at 9 bases. V was pared by 6 bases and J by 7 bases, with 6 bases of the junction left unmatched. The CDR3 is 14 amino acids. Germline CDR1 SNHLY, CDR2 FYNNEI.

The CDR3 is CASSIIQGAGNYGYTF. In nucleotides, the CDR3 is TGTGCCAGTAGTATTATACAGGGGGCAGGGAACTATGGCTACACCTTC. The rearrangement joins TRBV19 to TRBJ1-2, with 9 bases that match TRBD1. Germline CDR1 reads LNHDA; CDR2 reads SQIVND (reference sequence). Trimming at V came to 3 bases and at J to 2 bases, leaving 7 bases not matched to a gene. This CDR3 has 16 residues.

This chain joins TRBV3-1 (or the pseudogene TRBV3-2) and TRBJ2-2, with no clear D. The CDR3 is 14 amino acids. V was trimmed by 3 bases and J by 6 bases, leaving 11 bases between them. CDR1 is LGHDT, CDR2 YNNKEL, per germline (reference sequence). CDR3 protein: CASSQGVRAGELFF. The CDR3 bases are TGTGCCAGCAGCCAGGGCGTGCGCGCCGGGGAGCTGTTTTTT.

The J gene is TRBJ1-2, the V gene TRBV14, with D possibly matching TRBD1 (6 bases). Germline V gene data show CDR1 as SGHDN and CDR2 as FVKESK. V lost 1 base and J lost 4, with 7 bases in between. The CDR3 has 13 residues. This CDR3 reads CASSQVQGYGYTF. In DNA, the CDR3 is TGTGCCAGCAGCCAAGTACAGGGCTATGGCTACACCTTC.

The chain couples TRBV19 to TRBJ2-3, with TRBD1 matching 9 bases. With 6 bases clipped from V and 4 bases from J, the junction kept 11 bases outside the gene matches. This CDR3 has 16 amino acids. Germline V gives CDR1 LNHDA, CDR2 SQIVND (reference sequence). The CDR3: CASRSSTGGSPDTQYF. The CDR3 nucleotides read TGTGCCAGTAGATCGTCGACAGGGGGTAGCCCAGATACGCAGTATTTT.

This sequence joins TRBV6-5 and TRBJ2-7, with 9 bases lining up with TRBD1. CDR1 is MNHEY, CDR2 SVGAGI, per germline. Losses at the gene ends were 5 bases for V and 6 bases for J; bases not matched to a gene: 11. This CDR3 region has 15 residues. The DNA for the CDR3 is TGTGCCAGCAGTCCCCCGGGACAGGGTGGGCTCGAGCAGTACTTC. It specifies CASSPPGQGGLEQYF.

The chain joins TRBV19 to TRBJ2-3; the match to TRBD2 covers 7 bases. V gave up 5 bases and J gave up 11 bases; unmatched junction bases: 19. There are 16 residues in the CDR3. Germline CDR1 LNHDA, CDR2 SQIVND (reference sequence). The CDR3 DNA reads TGTGCCAGTAGTGACCCCAGCGGGGACCGCCCCTTCGGGCAGTATTTT. Translating it yields CASSDPSGDRPFGQYF. Full variable domain (missing parts from reference TRBV19 and TRBJ2-3): DGGITQSPKYLFRKEGQNVTLSCEQNLNHDAMYWYRQDPGQGLRLIYYSQIVNDFQKGDIAEGYSVSREKKESFPLTVTSAQKNPTAFYLCASSDPSGDRPFGQYFGPGTRLTVL.

The chain links TRBV6-2 or TRBV6-3 to TRBJ2-7; D gene ambiguous. The CDR3 spans 11 residues. CDR1 and CDR2 (germline): MNHEY, SVGEGT. V lost 4 bases to trimming and J lost 3 bases, with 4 bases between them. CDR3 bases: TGTGCCAGCAGTTCATTCTACGAGCAGTACTTC. Translation gives CASSSFYEQYF.

J is TRBJ1-5 and V is TRBV30, with a tentative D call TRBD1 (5 bases). This CDR3 region has 12 residues. Trimming stripped 1 base from V and 7 bases from J, with 8 bases between. Per germline, CDR1 GTSNPN and CDR2 SVGIG (reference sequence). The CDR3 region is CAWSDDRQPQHF. The CDR3, as DNA: TGTGCCTGGAGTGATGACAGACAGCCCCAGCATTTT. Drawing the rest from reference TRBV30 and TRBJ1-5, the complete variable domain is SQTIHQWPATLVQPVGSPLSLECTVEGTSNPNLYWYRQAAGRGLQLLFYSVGIGQISSEVPQNLSASRPQDRQFILSSKKLLLSDSGFYLCAWSDDRQPQHFGDGTRLSIL.